This paragraph reports one TCR beta chain. Data came from immunoSEQ multiplex PCR; TCRdb stores just in-frame clones and leaves some out. The sample lists 2 million to 3 million clones, 93% occurring once. CDR3 size: 14 residues. Germline CDR1 reads LNHDA; CDR2 reads SQIVND (reference sequence). V lost 5 bases, J lost 15 bases, and 13 bases stayed unmatched. This specimen belongs to a study of shared clonotypes between healthy human individuals. Sequenced input: naive CD4+ T cells from PBMCs. Subset: CD45RA+ positively selected. This sequence was found in a man younger than 30 in good health. Some clones in this sample may be carry-over from other donors' samples. The chain couples TRBV19 to TRBJ2-1; 10 bases map to TRBD2. The CDR3 region is CASSSAPPGLASFF. In DNA form, the CDR3 reads TGTGCCAGTAGTTCGGCTCCTCCGGGACTAGCGTCGTTCTTC.